This T cell receptor (beta chain) is drawn from a study of blood T cell repertoires in COVID-19. In the study overall: COVID-19 samples from acute and convalescent phases originated in the United States, Italy and Spain. In each case, the material was cDNA or gDNA derived from T cells, B-cell-depleted T cells, or PBMCs.

This clone has just one count. Using immunoSEQ multiplex PCR, the repertoire was profiled, and TCRdb retains in-frame clones only, with some absent. The table lists 150,000 to 200,000 clones, around 87% of them singletons. From germline, CDR1 is SNHLY and CDR2 FYNNEI. Trimming left V 4 bases short and J 7 bases short, with 13 bases between. There are 13 residues in the CDR3. This rearrangement joins TRBV2 to TRBJ1-1, with unresolved D. This TCR was sampled from a young woman with active or convalescent COVID-19. Sequencing input: peripheral blood. CDR3 loop: CASSVEVRGEAFF. The CDR3 DNA sequence: TGTGCCAGCAGTGTGGAAGTACGGGGTGAAGCTTTCTTT.